This T cell receptor (beta chain) was identified in a study of shared T cell receptors in the human thymus. Sequencing was performed with immunoSEQ multiplex PCR; in TCRdb, only in-frame clones are kept and a portion is missing. The sample lists more than 300,000 clones, about 95% occurring once. This clonotype was obtained from a human donor. Sequencing input: thymocytes.

The CDR3 loop reads CASSILKSRRTNTGELFF. The CDR3 nucleotides are TGTGCCAGTAGTATACTAAAGAGTAGGCGGACCAACACCGGGGAGCTGTTTTTT. The chain couples TRBV19 to TRBJ2-2; unclear D gene. V was clipped by 2 bases and J by 2 bases, with 18 bases between them. CDR1 and CDR2 (germline): LNHDA, SQIVND (reference sequence). This CDR3 has 18 residues.